The clone carrying this TCR beta chain was observed a single time. These data originate in a study of T cell responses to AZD1222 COVID-19 vaccine. CDR3 length equals 12 residues. Germline CDR1 reads SQVTM; CDR2 reads ANQGSEA. Trimming left V 0 bases short and J 4 bases short, with 7 bases between. Sequenced by immunoSEQ multiplex PCR; TCRdb stores in-frame clones only, minus some. The sample consists of roughly 96,000 clones, 90% of them appearing once. This receptor was taken from an adult in good health. Sample: peripheral blood, taken on day 0 of AZD1222 vaccination. This rearrangement joins TRBV29-1 to TRBJ2-7; D is possibly TRBD2 (6 bases). The CDR3: CSVEDRGYEQYF. In nucleotides, the CDR3 is TGCAGCGTTGAAGATCGGGGGTACGAGCAGTACTTC.